The sequence of this T cell receptor (beta chain) was determined in a study of blood T cells in healthy people across ages. The germline gives CDR1 SQVTM, CDR2 ANQGSEA. Trimming removed 7 bases at V and 7 bases at J, with 19 bases between. There are 14 residues in the CDR3. Next came a second PCR, run for roughly 6 to 11 cycles, which used a sample-barcoded 5' primer along with a J-beta primer mix. The authors tagged each cDNA molecule using a template-switch adaptor with 12 random nucleotides. From the 5' RACE reads, TCRdb called clonotypes with MiXCR, one entry per CDR3 protein. The sample includes 550,000 to 650,000 distinct CDR3 sequences, around a quarter of them seen just once. The same specimen was also included in a second study, on T cells of mothers and their children.

Material for sequencing was blood. The chain has TRBV29-1 and TRBJ1-4; D is perhaps TRBD1 (5 bases). The origin of this receptor is a boy aged 2 to 9 in good health. CDR3 bases: TGCAGCGCAGGCCAATCCGGGGCTAGTGAAAAACTGTTTTTT. This sequence encodes CSAGQSGASEKLFF.